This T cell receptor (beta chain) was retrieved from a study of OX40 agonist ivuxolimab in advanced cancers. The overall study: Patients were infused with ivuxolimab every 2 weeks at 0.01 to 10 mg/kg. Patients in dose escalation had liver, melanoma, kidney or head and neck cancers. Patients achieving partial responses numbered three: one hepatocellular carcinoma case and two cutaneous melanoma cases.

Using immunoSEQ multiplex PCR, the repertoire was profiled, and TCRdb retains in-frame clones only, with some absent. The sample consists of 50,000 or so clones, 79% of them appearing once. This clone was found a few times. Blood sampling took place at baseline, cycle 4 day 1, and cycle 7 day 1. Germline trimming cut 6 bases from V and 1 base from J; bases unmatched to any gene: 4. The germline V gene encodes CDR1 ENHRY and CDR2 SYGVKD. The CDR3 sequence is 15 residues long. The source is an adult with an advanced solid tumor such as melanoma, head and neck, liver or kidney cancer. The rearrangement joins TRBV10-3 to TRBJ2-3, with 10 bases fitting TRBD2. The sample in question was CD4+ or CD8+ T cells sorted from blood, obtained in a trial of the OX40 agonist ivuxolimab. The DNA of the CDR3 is TGTGCCATCAGACTTGGGACTAGCGGCACAGATACGCAGTATTTT. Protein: CAIRLGTSGTDTQYF.